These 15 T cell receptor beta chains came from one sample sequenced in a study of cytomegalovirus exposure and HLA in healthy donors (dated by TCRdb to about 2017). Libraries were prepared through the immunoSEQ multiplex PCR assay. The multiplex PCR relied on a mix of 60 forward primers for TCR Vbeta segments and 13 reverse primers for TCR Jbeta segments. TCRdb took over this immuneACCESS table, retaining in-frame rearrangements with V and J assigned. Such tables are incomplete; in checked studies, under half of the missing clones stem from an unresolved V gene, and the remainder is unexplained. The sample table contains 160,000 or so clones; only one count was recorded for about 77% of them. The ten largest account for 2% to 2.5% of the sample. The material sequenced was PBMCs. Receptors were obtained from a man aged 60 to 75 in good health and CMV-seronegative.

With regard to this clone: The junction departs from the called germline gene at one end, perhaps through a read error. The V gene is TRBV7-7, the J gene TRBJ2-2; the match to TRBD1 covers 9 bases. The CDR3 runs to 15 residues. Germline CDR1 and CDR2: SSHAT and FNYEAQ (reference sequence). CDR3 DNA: TGTGCTAGCAGCTTTGGACAGGGGAGCACCGGGGAGCTGTTTTTT. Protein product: CASSFGQGSTGELFF.

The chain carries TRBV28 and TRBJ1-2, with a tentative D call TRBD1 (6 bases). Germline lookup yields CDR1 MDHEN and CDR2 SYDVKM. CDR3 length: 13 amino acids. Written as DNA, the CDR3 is TGTGCGCTCACGACAAGGACAGCCCATGGCTACACCTTC. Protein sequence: CALTTRTAHGYTF.

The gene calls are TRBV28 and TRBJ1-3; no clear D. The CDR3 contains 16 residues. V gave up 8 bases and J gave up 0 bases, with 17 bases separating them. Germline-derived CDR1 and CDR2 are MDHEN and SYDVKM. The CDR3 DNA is TGTGCCAGCGGATCCGGAGGGTCCCTCTCTGGAAACACCATATATTTT. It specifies CASGSGGSLSGNTIYF.

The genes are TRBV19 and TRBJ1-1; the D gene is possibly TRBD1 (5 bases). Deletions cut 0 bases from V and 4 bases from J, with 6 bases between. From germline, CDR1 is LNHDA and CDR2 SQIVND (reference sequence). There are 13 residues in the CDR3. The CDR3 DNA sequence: TGTGCCAGTAGTATAGATCAGGGCACTGAAGCTTTCTTT. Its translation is CASSIDQGTEAFF.

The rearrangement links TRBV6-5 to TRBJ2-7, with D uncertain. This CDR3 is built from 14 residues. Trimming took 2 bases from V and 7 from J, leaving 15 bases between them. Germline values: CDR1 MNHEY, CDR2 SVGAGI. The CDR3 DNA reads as TGTGCCAGCAGTTACAACCAAATTTCGCGAGAGCAGTACTTC. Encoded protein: CASSYNQISREQYF.

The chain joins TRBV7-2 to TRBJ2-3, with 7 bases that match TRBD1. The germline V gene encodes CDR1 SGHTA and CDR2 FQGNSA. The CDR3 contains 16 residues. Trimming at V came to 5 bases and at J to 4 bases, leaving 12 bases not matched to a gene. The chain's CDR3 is CASSPGQILVADTQYF. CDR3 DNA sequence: TGTGCCAGCAGCCCGGGACAGATCCTGGTCGCAGATACGCAGTATTTT. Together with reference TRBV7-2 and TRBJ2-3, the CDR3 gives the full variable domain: GAGVSQSPSNKVTEKGKDVELRCDPISGHTALYWYRQSLGQGLEFLIYFQGNSAPDKSGLPSDRFSAERTGGSVSTLTIQRTQQEDSAVYLCASSPGQILVADTQYFGPGTRLTVL.

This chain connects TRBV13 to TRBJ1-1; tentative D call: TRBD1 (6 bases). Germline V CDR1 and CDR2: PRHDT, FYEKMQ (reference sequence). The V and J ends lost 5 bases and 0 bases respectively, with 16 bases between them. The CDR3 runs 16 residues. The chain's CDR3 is CASSRTWTDMNTEAFF. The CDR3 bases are TGTGCCAGCAGCCGAACCTGGACAGACATGAACACTGAAGCTTTCTTT.

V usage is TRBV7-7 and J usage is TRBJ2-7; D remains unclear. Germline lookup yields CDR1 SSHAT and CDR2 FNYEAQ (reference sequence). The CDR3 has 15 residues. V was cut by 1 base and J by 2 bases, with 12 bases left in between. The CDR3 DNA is TGTGCCAGCAGCTTAGGTCCCCACGAGGCCTACGAGCAGTACTTC. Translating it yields CASSLGPHEAYEQYF.

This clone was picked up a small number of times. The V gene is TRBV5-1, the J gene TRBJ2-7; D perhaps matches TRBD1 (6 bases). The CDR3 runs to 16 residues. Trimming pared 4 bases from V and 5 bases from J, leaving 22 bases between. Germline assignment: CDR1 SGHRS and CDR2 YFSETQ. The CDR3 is CASSEGQATSVDEQYF. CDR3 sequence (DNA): TGCGCCAGCAGCGAGGGACAAGCGACTTCGGTCGACGAGCAGTACTTC.

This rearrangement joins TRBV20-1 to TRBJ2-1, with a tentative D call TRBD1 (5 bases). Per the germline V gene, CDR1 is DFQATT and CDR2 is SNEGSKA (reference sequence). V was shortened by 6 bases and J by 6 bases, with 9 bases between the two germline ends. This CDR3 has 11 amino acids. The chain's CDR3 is CSAQGFNEQFF. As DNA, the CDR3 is TGCAGTGCCCAGGGATTCAATGAGCAGTTCTTC.

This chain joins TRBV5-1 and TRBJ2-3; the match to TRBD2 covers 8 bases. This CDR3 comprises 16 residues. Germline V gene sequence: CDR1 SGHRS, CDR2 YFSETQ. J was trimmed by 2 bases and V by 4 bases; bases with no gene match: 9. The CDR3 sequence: CASSPGGGLPTDTQYF. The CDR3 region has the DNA TGCGCCAGCAGCCCGGGGGGGGGTCTACCCACAGATACGCAGTATTTT.

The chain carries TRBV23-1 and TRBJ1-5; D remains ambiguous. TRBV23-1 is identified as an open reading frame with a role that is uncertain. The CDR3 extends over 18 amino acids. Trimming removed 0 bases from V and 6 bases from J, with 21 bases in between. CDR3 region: CASSQSYPRSVSGQPQHF. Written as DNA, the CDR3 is TGCGCCAGCAGTCAATCGTATCCGCGTTCGGTTTCGGGTCAGCCCCAGCATTTT.

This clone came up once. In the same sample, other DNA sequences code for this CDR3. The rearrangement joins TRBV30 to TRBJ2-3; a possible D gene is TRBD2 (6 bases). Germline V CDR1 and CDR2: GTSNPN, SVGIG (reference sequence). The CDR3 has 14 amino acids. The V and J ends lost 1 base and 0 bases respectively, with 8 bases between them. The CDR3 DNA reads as TGTGCCTGGAGTGCGGGGACTAGCACAGATACGCAGTATTTT. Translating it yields CAWSAGTSTDTQYF.

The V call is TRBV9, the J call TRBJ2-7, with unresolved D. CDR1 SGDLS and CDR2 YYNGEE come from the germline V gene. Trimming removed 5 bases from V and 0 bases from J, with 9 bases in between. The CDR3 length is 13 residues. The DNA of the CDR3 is TGTGCCAGCAGTCGTGACTTCTCCTACGAGCAGTACTTC. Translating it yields CASSRDFSYEQYF. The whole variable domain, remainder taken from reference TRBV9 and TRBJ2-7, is DSGVTQTPKHLITATGQRVTLRCSPRSGDLSVYWYQQSLDQGLQFLIQYYNGEERAKGNILERFSAQQFPDLHSELNLSSLELGDSALYFCASSRDFSYEQYFGPGTRLTVT.

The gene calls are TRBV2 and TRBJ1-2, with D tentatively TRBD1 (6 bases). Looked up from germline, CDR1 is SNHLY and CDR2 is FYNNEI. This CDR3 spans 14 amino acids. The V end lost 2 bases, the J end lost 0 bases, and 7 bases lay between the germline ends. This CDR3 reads CASSERGSNYGYTF. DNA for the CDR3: TGTGCCAGCAGTGAAAGGGGGTCTAACTATGGCTACACCTTC.